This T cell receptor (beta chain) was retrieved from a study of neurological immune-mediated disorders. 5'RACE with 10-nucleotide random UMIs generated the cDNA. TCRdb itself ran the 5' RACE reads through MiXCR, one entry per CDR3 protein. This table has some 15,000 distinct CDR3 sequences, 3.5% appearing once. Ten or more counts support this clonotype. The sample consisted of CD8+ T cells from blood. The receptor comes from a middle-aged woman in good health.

The DNA for the CDR3 is TGCGCCAGCAGCTTTAGTGACACTGAAGCTTTCTTT. It yields the protein CASSFSDTEAFF. The chain links TRBV5-1 to TRBJ1-1; D call uncertain. CDR1 and CDR2 (germline): SGHRS, YFSETQ. V was pared by 2 bases and J by 3 bases, with 5 bases between. The CDR3 is 12 amino acids.